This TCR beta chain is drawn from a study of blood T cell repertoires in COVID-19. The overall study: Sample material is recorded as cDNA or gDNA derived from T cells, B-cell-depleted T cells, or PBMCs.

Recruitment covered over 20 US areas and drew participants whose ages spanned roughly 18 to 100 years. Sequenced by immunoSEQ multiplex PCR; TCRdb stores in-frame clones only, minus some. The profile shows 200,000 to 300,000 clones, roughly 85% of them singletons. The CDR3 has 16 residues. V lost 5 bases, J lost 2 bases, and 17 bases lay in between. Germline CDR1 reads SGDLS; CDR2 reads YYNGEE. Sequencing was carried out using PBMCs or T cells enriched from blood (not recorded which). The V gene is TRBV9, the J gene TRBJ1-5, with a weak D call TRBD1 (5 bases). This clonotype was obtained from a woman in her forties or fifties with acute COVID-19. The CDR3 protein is CASSPTAGFGNQPQHF. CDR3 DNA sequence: TGTGCCAGCAGTCCCACCGCAGGGTTTGGCAATCAGCCCCAGCATTTT.